The clone carrying this TCR beta chain was found a few times. The antigen is unknown. The data originate from a study of blood T cells in healthy people across ages. Then a second PCR, running roughly 7 to 11 cycles, was carried out with a sample-barcoded 5' primer and a J-beta primer mix. TCRdb used MiXCR to reprocess the 5' RACE reads, holding one entry per CDR3 protein. Of roughly 700,000 distinct CDR3 sequences in the sample, over 45% are singletons; the top ten hold roughly 30%. About 10 milliliters of peripheral blood were drawn from each donor into EDTA-treated tubes. Every sample had a minimum of 6 million PBMCs isolated. Germline-derived CDR1 and CDR2 are SGHRS and YFSETQ. CDR3 size: 14 residues. The V gene end was trimmed by 4 bases and the J gene end by 7 bases; junction bases not matched to a gene: 7. General observations from the study: Correlation between TCR beta diversity and naive T cell percentage was strong.

The chain joins TRBV5-1 to TRBJ2-7, with TRBD2 identical over 11 bases. The source is a woman aged 60-70 years in good health. Material: blood. The CDR3 here is CASSAGTSGNEQYF. The CDR3 DNA follows: TGCGCCAGCAGCGCCGGGACTAGCGGCAATGAGCAGTACTTC.